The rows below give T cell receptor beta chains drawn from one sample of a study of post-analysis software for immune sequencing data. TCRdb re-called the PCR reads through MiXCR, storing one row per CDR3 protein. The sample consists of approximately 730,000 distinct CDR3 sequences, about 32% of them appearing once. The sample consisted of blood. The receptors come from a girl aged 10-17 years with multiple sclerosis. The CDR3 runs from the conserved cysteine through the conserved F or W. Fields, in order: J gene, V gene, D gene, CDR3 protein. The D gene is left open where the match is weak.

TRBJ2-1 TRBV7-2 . CASSLGTAPSNEQFF
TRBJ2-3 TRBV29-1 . CSVRGDLYSVTDTQYF
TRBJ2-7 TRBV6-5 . CAITILRSSYEQYF
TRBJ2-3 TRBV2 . CASSNRQTVTDTQYF
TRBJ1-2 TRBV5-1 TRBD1 CASSVGQGVNYGYTF
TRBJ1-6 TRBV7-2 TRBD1 CASSLARGYNSPLHF
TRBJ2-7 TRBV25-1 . CARSGAGPYEQYF
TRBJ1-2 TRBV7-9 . CASSLGLSPNYGYTF
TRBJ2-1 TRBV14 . CASSQGIAVSYNEQFF
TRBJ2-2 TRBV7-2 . CASSSGKQGNTGELFF
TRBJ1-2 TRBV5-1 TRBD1 CASSLGQVAHHGYTF
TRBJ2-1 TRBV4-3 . CASSHGGADNEQFF
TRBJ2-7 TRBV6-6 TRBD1 CASSYTKPTGAYEQYF
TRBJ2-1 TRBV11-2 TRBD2 CASSLSSGLAGGIYNEQFF
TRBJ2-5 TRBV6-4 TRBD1 CASSEQGVVDEQYF
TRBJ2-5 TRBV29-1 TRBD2 CSVGLSFGETQYF
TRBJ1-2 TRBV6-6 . CASSPSPRDLGRAGYTF
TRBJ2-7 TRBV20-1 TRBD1 CSARGQGSSYEQYF
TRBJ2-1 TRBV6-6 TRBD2 CASSYGLAGGYEQFF
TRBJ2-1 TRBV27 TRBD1 CASRRGRHNEQFF
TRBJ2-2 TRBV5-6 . CASSLVRRDHTGELFF
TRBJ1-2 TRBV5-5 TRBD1 CASRIRQGSTNYGYTF
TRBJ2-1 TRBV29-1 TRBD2 CSVAGSGRGTYSEQFF
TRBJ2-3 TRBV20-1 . CSAQGAPGGPDTQYF
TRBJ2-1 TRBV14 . CASSQEDGTSEQFF
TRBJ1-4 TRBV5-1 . CASGLRTRNEKLFF
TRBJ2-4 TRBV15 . CATTRELAKNIQYF
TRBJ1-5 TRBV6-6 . CASSYRTVINSNQPQHF
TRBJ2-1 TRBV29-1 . CSVDRGIGQPGEQFF
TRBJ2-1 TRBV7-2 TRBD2 CASSLETGGPYNEQFF
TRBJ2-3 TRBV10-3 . CATSGWGGLENSTDTQYF
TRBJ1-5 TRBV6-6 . CASSYSIFRGPNQPQHF
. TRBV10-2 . CASSEATWWGQETQYF
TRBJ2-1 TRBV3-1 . CASSPGTAVTNEQFF
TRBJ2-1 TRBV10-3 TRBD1 CAISGTGTGFLDEQFF